These T cell receptor beta chains were read from a single sample in a study of breast tumors, draining lymph nodes, adjacent tissues. One entry per CDR3 protein, called by TCRdb with MiXCR from the multiplex PCR reads. The data show 100,000 or so distinct CDR3 sequences, about 20% seen once. The sequenced sample consisted of axillary lymph node tissue. The receptor set was obtained from a female donor with breast cancer. Some clones in this sample may be carry-over from other donors' samples. Each CDR3 is given with its conserved first and last residue. D genes are given only for firm matches. Rows may omit the clone size; those that give it use once, few, many or a size class.

abundance: many; v_gene: TRBV20-1; d_gene: NA; j_gene: TRBJ1-3; CDR3nt: TGCAGTGCTAGGTGGTCAGCCTCTGGAAACACCATATATTTT; CDR3aa: CSARWSASGNTIYF
abundance: many; v_gene: TRBV10-1; d_gene: NA; j_gene: TRBJ2-1; CDR3nt: TGCGCCAGCAGTGAGGCCAGCTCCTACAATGAGCAGTTCTTC; CDR3aa: CASSEASSYNEQFF
abundance: many; v_gene: TRBV14; d_gene: TRBD2; j_gene: TRBJ2-3; CDR3nt: TGTGCCAGCAGCCCGGGACCGACGGGGGGGCAGTATTTT; CDR3aa: CASSPGPTGGQYF
abundance: NA; v_gene: TRBV7-9; d_gene: NA; j_gene: TRBJ1-2; CDR3nt: TGTGCCAGCAGCAGCCGGTCCGTCGGCTACACCTTC; CDR3aa: CASSSRSVGYTF
abundance: many; v_gene: TRBV19; d_gene: NA; j_gene: TRBJ1-2; CDR3nt: TGTGCCAGTAGTATAGATCGCGGCTATGGCTACACCTTC; CDR3aa: CASSIDRGYGYTF
abundance: NA; v_gene: TRBV7-6; d_gene: TRBD2; j_gene: TRBJ2-1; CDR3nt: TGTGCCAGCGGCATTGGGACTAGCGGGTACAATGAGCAGTTCTTC; CDR3aa: CASGIGTSGYNEQFF
abundance: few; v_gene: TRBV6-1; d_gene: NA; j_gene: TRBJ2-3; CDR3nt: TGTGCCAGCGGGGGGCACTACACCACAGATACGCAGTATTTT; CDR3aa: CASGGHYTTDTQYF
abundance: many; v_gene: TRBV5-8; d_gene: TRBD1; j_gene: TRBJ2-2; CDR3nt: TGTGCCAGCAGCACACAGGGGGCCGGGGAGCTGTTTTTT; CDR3aa: CASSTQGAGELFF
abundance: many; v_gene: TRBV3-1; d_gene: NA; j_gene: TRBJ2-1; CDR3nt: TGTGCCAGCAGCCACTTGCGGAACTCCTACAATGAGCAGTTCTTC; CDR3aa: CASSHLRNSYNEQFF
abundance: many; v_gene: TRBV9; d_gene: TRBD1; j_gene: TRBJ1-4; CDR3nt: TGTGCCAGCAGCGTAGGACAGGGCGGTGAAAAACTGTTTTTT; CDR3aa: CASSVGQGGEKLFF
abundance: many; v_gene: TRBV11-2; d_gene: NA; j_gene: TRBJ1-3; CDR3nt: TGTGCCAGCAGCCCGGCAGGATCCTCTGGAAACACCATATATTTT; CDR3aa: CASSPAGSSGNTIYF
abundance: NA; v_gene: TRBV12-3/TRBV12-4; d_gene: NA; j_gene: TRBJ2-1; CDR3nt: TGTGCCAGCAGTACCCAATTCAATGAGCAGTTCTTC; CDR3aa: CASSTQFNEQFF
abundance: many; v_gene: TRBV2; d_gene: NA; j_gene: TRBJ2-5; CDR3nt: TGTGCCAGCAGGATCAAGGCCGAGACCCAGTACTTC; CDR3aa: CASRIKAETQYF
abundance: many; v_gene: TRBV2; d_gene: NA; j_gene: TRBJ2-1; CDR3nt: TGTGCCAGCAGTGAAGGGATAGGCGGACCTTACAATGAGCAGTTCTTC; CDR3aa: CASSEGIGGPYNEQFF